The subject of this entry is one T cell receptor (beta chain). The antigen is not known. 60 Vbeta and 13 Jbeta primers were used in PCR. In the original analysis: The count from a later analysis was some 83 million unique TCR beta chains, some 10 million of them shared. TCRdb's copy holds only in-frame clones and misses some; the assay was immunoSEQ multiplex PCR. V, J and clone size reflect that table, while D and trimming were determined from the DNA. Of roughly 120,000 clones detected, approximately 76% appear once; the ten largest clones hold about 16%. This CDR3 spans 13 amino acids. After removal of 6 bases from V and 6 bases from J, the junction contained 8 bases not matched to a gene. Germline-derived CDR1 and CDR2 are MRHNA and SNTAGT. The data originate from a study of cytomegalovirus exposure and HLA in healthy donors. General study findings and limits: As a later analysis revealed, the rate of TCR association differed by HLA locus, with DRB1 most and HLA-C fewest.

Sequences were obtained from PBMCs. This receptor was taken from a man aged 50-59 years in good health and CMV-seropositive. The chain combines TRBV6-4 with TRBJ2-7, with 7 bases aligning to TRBD1. The CDR3: CASSRDRASEQYF. Here the CDR3 DNA reads TGTGCCAGCAGCCGGGACAGAGCCTCCGAGCAGTACTTC.